This entry lists 22 T cell receptor beta chains sequenced from one sample in a study of cytomegalovirus exposure and HLA in healthy donors. PCR used 60 Vbeta primers and 13 Jbeta primers. Assay used: immunoSEQ multiplex PCR; TCRdb lists only in-frame clones, some missing. The sample holds fewer than 200,000 clones; approximately 71% are singletons and the top ten take approximately 1.5%. Specimen: PBMCs. The receptors were gathered from a man aged 45-60 years in good health and CMV-seronegative.

This clone was observed a few times. A read error may be the cause here, since a much bigger clone is one base away. The CDR3 DNA reads TGTGCCAGCAGTTCCGGGACTAGCACAGATACGCAGTATTTT. Translated: CASSSGTSTDTQYF. The chain employs TRBV27 and TRBJ2-3; tentative D call: TRBD2 (6 bases). This CDR3 spans 14 amino acids. Trimming stripped 4 bases from V and 0 bases from J, with 8 bases between. Germline V gives CDR1 MNHEY, CDR2 SMNVEV (reference sequence).

This chain uses TRBV5-6 with TRBJ1-5; 7 bases line up with TRBD1. The CDR3 covers 16 residues. Germline V gene lookup returns CDR1 SGHDT and CDR2 YYEEEE. The ends lost 2 bases at V and 0 bases at J; junction bases unmatched: 5. The CDR3 spells CASSLPGQVSNQPQHF. Here the CDR3 DNA reads TGTGCCAGCAGCTTACCAGGACAGGTTAGCAATCAGCCCCAGCATTTT.

The rearrangement uses TRBV5-4 and TRBJ1-3; TRBD1 is a possible D gene (5 bases). CDR3 length: 15 residues. Germline lookup yields CDR1 SGHNT and CDR2 YYREEE (reference sequence). The V and J ends lost 5 bases and 0 bases respectively, with 12 bases between them. This CDR3 reads CASSPGGRSGNTIYF. DNA of the CDR3: TGTGCCAGCAGTCCCGGGGGTCGCTCTGGAAACACCATATATTTT.

This rearrangement joins TRBV7-9 to TRBJ2-1; weak D call: TRBD1 (5 bases). Per the germline V gene, CDR1 is SEHNR and CDR2 is FQNEAQ (reference sequence). V shed 2 bases and J shed 0 bases, with 11 bases lying between them. The CDR3 is 16 amino acids. CDR3 sequence reads: CASSLRGDSSYNEQFF. DNA of the CDR3: TGTGCCAGCAGCTTACGAGGCGACAGCTCCTACAATGAGCAGTTCTTC.

V gene TRBV9 combines with J gene TRBJ2-1; D may be TRBD1 (6 bases). Germline values: CDR1 SGDLS, CDR2 YYNGEE. The V end was cut by 0 bases, the J end by 8 bases, with 15 bases between. The CDR3 is 15 residues long. The CDR3, as DNA: TGTGCCAGCAGCGTAGGATTACAGGGTCGGGATGAGCAGTTCTTC. Amino acid sequence: CASSVGLQGRDEQFF.

This CDR3 reads CASSLIGNEQFF. The CDR3 DNA sequence: TGTGCCAGCAGCTTAATCGGCAATGAGCAGTTCTTC. The rearrangement links TRBV7-2 to TRBJ2-1; D unresolved. Trimming pared 2 bases from V and 6 bases from J, leaving 5 bases between. Germline lookup yields CDR1 SGHTA and CDR2 FQGNSA. This CDR3 contains 12 residues.

The chain's CDR3 is CASSVGGATDTQYF. The CDR3 bases are TGCGCCAGCTCTGTTGGGGGGGCCACAGATACGCAGTATTTT. The chain uses TRBV5-1 and TRBJ2-3; D perhaps matches TRBD2 (7 bases). With 7 bases removed from V and 2 bases from J, the gap between germline ends came to 14 bases. This CDR3 region has 14 residues. Per the germline V gene, CDR1 is SGHRS and CDR2 is YFSETQ. The full variable domain, rest sourced from reference TRBV5-1 and TRBJ2-3, is KAGVTQTPRYLIKTRGQQVTLSCSPISGHRSVSWYQQTPGQGLQFLFEYFSETQRNKGNFPGRFSGRQFSNSRSEMNVSTLELGDSALYLCASSVGGATDTQYFGPGTRLTVL.

This chain links TRBV9 with TRBJ2-7, with TRBD2 matching 11 bases. Germline loops: CDR1 SGDLS, CDR2 YYNGEE. V shed 0 bases and J 9 bases; nucleotides not matched to a gene: 5. The length of the CDR3 is 14 residues. In nucleotides, the CDR3 is TGTGCCAGCAGCGTAGCGCTAGCGGGGGGATGGCAGTACTTC. This translates into CASSVALAGGWQYF.

The chain combines TRBV29-1 with TRBJ1-2; possibly TRBD1 for D (5 bases). Germline lookup yields CDR1 SQVTM and CDR2 ANQGSEA. Trimming took 8 bases from V and 2 from J, leaving 15 bases between them. CDR3 size: 13 residues. The CDR3 DNA sequence: TGCAGCTTCCACGGGGGGGGGAACTATGGCTACACCTTC. Its translation: CSFHGGGNYGYTF.

About this clone: Other DNA sequences in the sample encode the same CDR3. The genes are TRBV2 and TRBJ1-2; 9 positions match TRBD1. V lost 6 bases to trimming and J lost 4 bases; unmatched junction nucleotides: 0. The CDR3 consists of 12 residues. Germline values: CDR1 SNHLY, CDR2 FYNNEI. The CDR3 DNA is TGTGCCAGCAGGACAGGGGGCTATGGCTACACCTTC. Amino acids: CASRTGGYGYTF.

The chain uses TRBV18 and TRBJ2-3; weak D call: TRBD2 (6 bases). The germline V and J ends were trimmed by 2 bases and 4 bases, with 10 bases remaining between them. CDR1 KGHSH and CDR2 LQKENI come from the germline V gene. The CDR3 extends over 14 amino acids. The CDR3 here is CASSPGASADTQYF. The CDR3 DNA follows: TGTGCCAGCTCACCAGGGGCTAGCGCAGATACGCAGTATTTT.

V usage is TRBV2 and J usage is TRBJ1-1; 8 bases line up with TRBD1. CDR1 is SNHLY and CDR2 is FYNNEI in the germline V gene. The CDR3 consists of 14 residues. V was clipped by 7 bases and J by 1 base; unmatched bases: 5. The CDR3, as DNA: TGTGCCAGCATTGCCGACAGGGGGAACACTGAAGCTTTCTTT. Its translation is CASIADRGNTEAFF.

The CDR3 protein is CASSPGGLLYNEQFF. In nucleotides, the CDR3 is TGTGCCAGCAGCCCAGGGGGCCTTCTCTACAATGAGCAGTTCTTC. The chain joins TRBV7-3 to TRBJ2-1; 8 bases map to TRBD1. Germline CDR1 is SGHTA and CDR2 is FQGTGA. V was pared by 5 bases and J by 3 bases, with 6 bases of the junction left unmatched. The CDR3 is made up of 15 amino acids.

In this sample, this clone turned up a few times. This chain connects TRBV2 to TRBJ1-3; D ambiguous. Between the trimmed V and J ends, which lost 7 bases and 4 bases, there was a span of 14 bases. The germline V gene encodes CDR1 SNHLY and CDR2 FYNNEI. The CDR3 is 14 amino acids. The CDR3 bases are TGTGCCAGCAACGAACTCCTTGAAGGAAACACCATATATTTT. Its protein product is CASNELLEGNTIYF.

This clone has just a few counts. The V and J genes are TRBV4-3 and TRBJ1-2, with 8 positions matching TRBD1. The V and J ends lost 1 base and 7 bases, in that order; junction bases with no gene match: 14. CDR3 length: 17 residues. Per the germline V gene, CDR1 is LGHNA and CDR2 is YSLEER. CDR3 sequence reads: CASSQVQGDRGRSGYTF. The CDR3 coding sequence is TGCGCCAGCAGCCAAGTACAGGGAGACAGGGGTCGGAGTGGCTACACCTTC.

The chain employs TRBV27 and TRBJ1-1, with D tentatively TRBD1 (6 bases). The CDR3 runs to 15 residues. CDR1 and CDR2 (germline): MNHEY, SMNVEV (reference sequence). Deletions cut 5 bases from V and 2 bases from J, with 15 bases between. Here the CDR3 DNA reads TGTGCCAGCAGTACCTCCGGGGGGCTCAACACTGAAGCTTTCTTT. Translated: CASSTSGGLNTEAFF.

The chain employs TRBV7-9 and TRBJ1-6; TRBD1 might be the D (6 bases). V was pared by 2 bases and J by 5 bases, with 7 bases between. The V gene's germline CDR1 is SEHNR and CDR2 FQNEAQ (reference sequence). The length of the CDR3 is 14 residues. The CDR3 is CASSLTGNNSPLHF. Here the CDR3 DNA reads TGTGCCAGCAGCTTAACAGGGAATAATTCACCCCTCCACTTT.

The V call is TRBV2, the J call TRBJ2-3, with TRBD1 matching 7 bases. Germline trimming cut 6 bases from V and 7 bases from J; bases unmatched to any gene: 16. The V gene's germline CDR1 is SNHLY and CDR2 FYNNEI. The CDR3 is made up of 16 amino acids. The CDR3 protein is CASRDAGTVPWNTQYF. The CDR3 region has the DNA TGTGCCAGCAGGGACGCCGGGACAGTTCCCTGGAATACGCAGTATTTT.

Comment on this clone: The same CDR3 can be traced to other DNA sequences in this sample. The genes are TRBV2 and TRBJ1-5; D is uncertain. Trimming cost V 6 bases and J 7 bases, with 10 bases left between them. Looked up from germline, CDR1 is SNHLY and CDR2 is FYNNEI. The CDR3 loop spans 12 amino acids. The CDR3 nucleotides are TGTGCCAGCAGGGGCGGGAACCAGCCCCAGCATTTT. Its translation is CASRGGNQPQHF.

The chain joins TRBV5-4 to TRBJ1-1; D call uncertain. Trimming shortened V by 4 bases and J by 11 bases, and 3 bases separated the two germline ends. The CDR3 spans 8 residues. CDR1 and CDR2 from the germline V gene are SGHNT and YYREEE (reference sequence). CDR3 sequence: CASSRAFF. CDR3 bases: TGTGCCAGCAGCCGTGCTTTCTTT.

The rearrangement links TRBV5-5 to TRBJ2-2; 7 bases fit TRBD1. Germline CDR1 and CDR2: SGHKS and YYEKEE (reference sequence). The CDR3 runs to 18 residues. Trimming cost V 0 bases and J 4 bases; bases outside gene matches: 12. The CDR3 nucleotides read TGTGCCAGCAGCTTGGGTGTCGGTGGACAGGTGACCACCGGGGAGCTGTTTTTT. This sequence encodes CASSLGVGGQVTTGELFF.

This chain's CDR3 is CASSGRGNTEAFF. CDR3 DNA: TGTGCCAGCAGCGGAAGGGGCAACACTGAAGCTTTCTTT. The V call is TRBV9, the J call TRBJ1-1, with D possibly matching TRBD1 (5 bases). There are 13 residues in the CDR3. CDR1 SGDLS and CDR2 YYNGEE come from the germline V gene. Trimming left V 3 bases short and J 2 bases short, with 8 bases between.